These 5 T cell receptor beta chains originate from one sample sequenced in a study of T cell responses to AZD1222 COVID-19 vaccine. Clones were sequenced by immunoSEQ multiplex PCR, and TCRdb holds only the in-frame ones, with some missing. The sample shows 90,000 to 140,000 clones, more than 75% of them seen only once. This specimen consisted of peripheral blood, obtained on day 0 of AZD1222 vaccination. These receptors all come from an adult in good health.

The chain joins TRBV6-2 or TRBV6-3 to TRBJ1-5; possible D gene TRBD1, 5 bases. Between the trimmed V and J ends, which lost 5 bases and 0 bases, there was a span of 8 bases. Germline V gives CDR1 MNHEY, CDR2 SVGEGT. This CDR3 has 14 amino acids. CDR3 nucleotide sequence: TGTGCCAGCAGTACAGGACATAGCAATCAGCCCCAGCATTTT. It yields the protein CASSTGHSNQPQHF.

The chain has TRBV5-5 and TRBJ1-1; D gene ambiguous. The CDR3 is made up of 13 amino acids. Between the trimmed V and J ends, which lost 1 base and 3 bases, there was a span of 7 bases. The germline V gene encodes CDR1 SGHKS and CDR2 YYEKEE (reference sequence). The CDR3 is CASSLWGDTEAFF. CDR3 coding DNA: TGTGCCAGCAGCTTGTGGGGAGACACTGAAGCTTTCTTT. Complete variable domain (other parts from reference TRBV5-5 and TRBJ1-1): DAGVTQSPTHLIKTRGQQVTLRCSPISGHKSVSWYQQVLGQGPQFIFQYYEKEERGRGNFPDRFSARQFPNYSSELNVNALLLGDSALYLCASSLWGDTEAFFGQGTRLTVV.

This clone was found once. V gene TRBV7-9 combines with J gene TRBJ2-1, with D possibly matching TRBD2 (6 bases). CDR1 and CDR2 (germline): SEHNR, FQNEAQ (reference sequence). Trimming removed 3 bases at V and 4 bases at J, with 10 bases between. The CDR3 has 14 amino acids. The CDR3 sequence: CASSLGGPYNEQFF. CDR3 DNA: TGTGCCAGCAGCTTGGGGGGACCTTACAATGAGCAGTTCTTC.

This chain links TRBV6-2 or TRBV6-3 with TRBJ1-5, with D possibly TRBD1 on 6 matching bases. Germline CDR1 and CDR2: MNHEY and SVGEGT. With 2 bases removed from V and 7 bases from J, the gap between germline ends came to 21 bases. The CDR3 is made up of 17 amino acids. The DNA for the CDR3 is TGTGCCAGCAGTTACCCCCCCCTTGGACCGGGGGGCCAGCCCCAGCATTTT. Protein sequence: CASSYPPLGPGGQPQHF.

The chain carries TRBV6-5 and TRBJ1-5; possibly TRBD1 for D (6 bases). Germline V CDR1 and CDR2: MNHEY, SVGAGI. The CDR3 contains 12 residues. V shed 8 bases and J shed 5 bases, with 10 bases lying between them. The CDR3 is CASSRGDQPQHF. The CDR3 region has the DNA TGTGCCAGCTCGAGGGGGGATCAGCCCCAGCATTTT.